This T cell receptor (beta chain) was captured by sequencing in a study of OX40 agonist ivuxolimab in advanced cancers. Study-wide context: Age averaged 60 years (range roughly 20 to 90), and roughly 80% were male.

The sample holds one count of this clone. The CDR3 extends over 13 amino acids. Trimming removed 10 bases from V and 2 bases from J, with 15 bases in between. Germline V CDR1 and CDR2: MNHEY, SVGAGI. Autoimmune disease history or systemic immunosuppression led to patient exclusion. TCRdb's table, derived via immunoSEQ multiplex PCR, lists solely in-frame clones and lacks some. The data hold more than 70,000 clones, with under 95% observed a single time. The sequences come from CD4+ or CD8+ T cells sorted from blood, collected in a trial of the OX40 agonist ivuxolimab. V is TRBV6-5 and J is TRBJ2-7; a weak D match, TRBD1 (5 bases). The sequence derives from an adult with an advanced solid tumor such as melanoma, head and neck, liver or kidney cancer. The CDR3 here is CATQVSGTYEQYF. For the CDR3, the DNA is TGTGCCACCCAAGTATCAGGGACCTACGAGCAGTACTTC.